This T cell receptor beta chain was identified during a study of T-cell memory formation after mild COVID-19. TCRdb re-called the 5' RACE reads with MiXCR, one entry per CDR3 protein. Of 250,000 or so distinct CDR3 sequences in the sample, more than 15% were seen once. The V gene lost 7 bases and the J gene lost 6 bases, with 15 bases spanning the gap. CDR3 length equals 13 residues. Germline-derived CDR1 and CDR2 are MNHEY and SVGEGT. The chain employs TRBV6-2 or TRBV6-3 and TRBJ1-2, with D possibly being TRBD1 (5 bases). The sequence derives from a man between 18 and 35 years old who had mild COVID-19 (a few samples of this study predate the infection). Cell type and time point are not known. The sequenced sample consisted of PBMCs or a T cell subset sorted from them (not recorded which). The CDR3 spells CASNRRRGNGYTF. The CDR3 nucleotides are TGTGCCAGCAATCGCCGTCGGGGGAATGGCTACACCTTC.